This T cell receptor beta chain stems from a study of graft-versus-host responses after intestinal transplantation. The wider study: Transplant recipients had multivisceral, liver-intestinal, or isolated intestinal grafts. Recipients uniformly received anti-thymocyte globulin induction, followed by tacrolimus and steroids for roughly three years.

Generated by immunoSEQ multiplex PCR, the TCRdb table keeps only in-frame clones and is missing some. The sample has around 100,000 clones, about 90% seen once; the top ten hold over 0.75%. Study-level findings and limits: Researchers found GvH clones in recipient marrow, and some showed up first in ileum or blood. Allograft clonal ratios (graft-versus-host to host-versus-graft) were high in patients who had graft-donor T cell macrochimerism.

For this clone: What it recognizes is unknown.

This CDR3 contains 13 residues. V lost 0 bases to trimming and J lost 9 bases, with 7 bases between them. Germline assignment: CDR1 SGHDT and CDR2 YYEEEE. This TCR derives from a human donor who was the organ donor for an intestinal transplant. This sequence joins TRBV5-6 and TRBJ1-6, with D unclear. The sample consisted of unstimulated CD4+ T cells sorted from spleen or lymph node cells, taken before transplant. CDR3 nucleotide sequence: TGTGCCAGCAGCTTGGGGGGAGGTTCACCCCTCCACTTT. This translates into CASSLGGGSPLHF.